This T cell receptor beta chain was profiled in a study of T cell responses to AZD1222 COVID-19 vaccine. Per germline, CDR1 LGHDT and CDR2 YNNKEL (reference sequence). Deletions cut 3 bases from V and 0 bases from J, with 7 bases between. The CDR3 consists of 14 residues. Sequenced by immunoSEQ multiplex PCR; TCRdb stores in-frame clones only, minus some. This sample has some 130,000 clones, with roughly 88% found just once. For this clone: Its cognate antigen is unknown.

Study conclusions and caveats: White British ancestry dominated among donors, who included more females, and clonal diversity was possibly underestimated.

This TCR was sampled from an adult who received the AZD1222 COVID-19 vaccine. The sequences come from peripheral blood, collected 28 days after the second AZD1222 dose. The chain carries TRBV3-1 (or the pseudogene TRBV3-2) and TRBJ2-3; D perhaps matches TRBD2 (5 bases). In DNA form, the CDR3 reads TGTGCCAGCAGCCACTGGGAGAGCACAGATACGCAGTATTTT. Translated: CASSHWESTDTQYF.